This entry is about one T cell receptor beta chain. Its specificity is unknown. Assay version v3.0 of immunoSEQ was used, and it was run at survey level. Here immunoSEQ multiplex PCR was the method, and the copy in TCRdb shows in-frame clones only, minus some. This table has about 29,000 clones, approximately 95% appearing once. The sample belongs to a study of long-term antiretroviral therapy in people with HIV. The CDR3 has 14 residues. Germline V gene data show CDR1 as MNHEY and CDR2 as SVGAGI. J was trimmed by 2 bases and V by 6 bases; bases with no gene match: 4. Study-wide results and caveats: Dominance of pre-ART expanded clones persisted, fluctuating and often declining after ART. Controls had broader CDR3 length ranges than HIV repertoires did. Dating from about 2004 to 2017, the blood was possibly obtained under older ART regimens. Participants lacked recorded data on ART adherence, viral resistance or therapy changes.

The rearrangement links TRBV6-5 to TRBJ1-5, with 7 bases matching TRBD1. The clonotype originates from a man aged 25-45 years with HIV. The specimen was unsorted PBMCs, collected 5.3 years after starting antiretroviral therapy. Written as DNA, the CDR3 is TGTGCCAGCAGGACAGGGTACGGCAATCAGCCCCAGCATTTT. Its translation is CASRTGYGNQPQHF.